A single sample is the source of the 19 T cell receptor beta chains below, sequenced in a study of blood T cell repertoires in COVID-19. Measured with immunoSEQ multiplex PCR; TCRdb has only the in-frame clones, and not every one. This sample carries some 180,000 clones, roughly 87% of them seen once, and the ten largest clones take about 22%. Sequencing was done on a sample of peripheral blood. These receptors were collected from a man in his 60s with active or convalescent COVID-19.

The table lists this clone with a count of one. The chain carries TRBV5-5 and TRBJ1-5; possible D gene TRBD1, 5 bases. This CDR3 spans 15 amino acids. Germline V gene data show CDR1 as SGHKS and CDR2 as YYEKEE (reference sequence). Trimming took off 4 bases at V and 5 bases at J, with 16 bases between the two ends. Written as DNA, the CDR3 is TGTGCCAGCAGCCGAGGATTAGGGGTAGATCAGCCCCAGCATTTT. This encodes CASSRGLGVDQPQHF.

This chain uses TRBV24-1 with TRBJ2-7; D call uncertain. Germline V gives CDR1 KGHDR, CDR2 SFDVKD. The CDR3 consists of 13 residues. Trimming cost V 3 bases and J 2 bases, with 7 bases left between them. CDR3: CATSDGGTYEQYF. CDR3 coding DNA: TGTGCCACCAGTGATGGCGGAACCTACGAGCAGTACTTC.

The rearrangement uses TRBV7-9 and TRBJ1-3; tentatively, D is TRBD1 (5 bases). CDR3 length: 16 residues. Trimming left V 2 bases short and J 3 bases short, with 14 bases between. Germline CDR1 and CDR2: SEHNR and FQNEAQ (reference sequence). This CDR3 reads CASSLRTPGDGNTIYF. CDR3 DNA sequence: TGTGCCAGCAGCTTAAGGACACCAGGAGATGGAAACACCATATATTTT.

V is TRBV5-1 and J is TRBJ2-7; TRBD1 matches at 7 bases. The CDR3 has 16 amino acids. J lost 2 bases, V lost 0 bases, and 8 bases had no gene match. Looked up from germline, CDR1 is SGHRS and CDR2 is YFSETQ. The CDR3 sequence: CASSLDARTGAYEQYF. The CDR3, as DNA: TGCGCCAGCAGCTTGGACGCTCGGACAGGAGCCTACGAGCAGTACTTC.

The chain carries TRBV3-1 (or the pseudogene TRBV3-2) and TRBJ2-5; 10 bases are a match to TRBD2. This CDR3 is 14 amino acids long. From germline, CDR1 is LGHDT and CDR2 YNNKEL (reference sequence). V lost 1 base to trimming and J lost 5 bases; unmatched junction nucleotides: 1. In DNA, the CDR3 is TGTGCCAGCAGCCAAGCTAGCGGGGGTGAGACCCAGTACTTC. Protein product: CASSQASGGETQYF.

This clone was detected once. The chain couples TRBV15 to TRBJ1-2; TRBD1 might be the D (5 bases). The germline V and J ends were trimmed by 1 base and 6 bases, with 9 bases remaining between them. Germline V gene lookup returns CDR1 LNHNV and CDR2 YYDKDF (reference sequence). The CDR3 length is 13 residues. CDR3 loop: CATSRGRQHGYTF. The DNA for the CDR3 is TGTGCCACCAGCAGAGGTCGACAGCATGGCTACACCTTC.

V is TRBV4-2 and J is TRBJ1-1; TRBD1 matches at 7 bases. The V and J ends lost 2 bases and 3 bases, in that order; junction bases with no gene match: 9. From germline, CDR1 is LGHNA and CDR2 YNFKEQ. CDR3 length: 16 amino acids. DNA of the CDR3: TGTGCCAGCAGCCAACCCGGACAGGCGAGGGACACTGAAGCTTTCTTT. Its protein product is CASSQPGQARDTEAFF.

The CDR3 DNA is TGTGCCAGTAGTATCAGATCGTCGTCAGGGCAGGATCAGCCCCAGCATTTT. Translation: CASSIRSSSGQDQPQHF. The chain joins TRBV19 to TRBJ1-5; the D gene is possibly TRBD1 (5 bases). In germline, CDR1 is LNHDA, CDR2 SQIVND (reference sequence). V was clipped by 3 bases and J by 5 bases, with 20 bases between them. The CDR3 extends over 17 amino acids.

The rearrangement joins TRBV11-1 to TRBJ2-7, with 7 bases identical to TRBD1. Looked up from germline, CDR1 is SGHAT and CDR2 is FQDESV (reference sequence). Losses at the gene ends were 3 bases for V and 5 bases for J; bases not matched to a gene: 4. This CDR3 contains 13 residues. The CDR3 sequence is CASSLGQTNEQYF. The CDR3 nucleotides are TGTGCCAGCAGCTTGGGACAGACCAACGAGCAGTACTTC.

This chain joins TRBV18 and TRBJ1-3; tentatively, D is TRBD1 (5 bases). Germline CDR1 is KGHSH and CDR2 is LQKENI. V dropped 2 bases and J dropped 0 bases, with 11 bases sitting between them. The CDR3 loop spans 16 amino acids. CDR3 in amino acids: CASSPEIGGSGNTIYF. CDR3 nucleotide sequence: TGTGCCAGCTCACCAGAGATCGGGGGCTCTGGAAACACCATATATTTT.

Only a few counts were recorded for this clone. The gene calls are TRBV14 and TRBJ1-4; D perhaps matches TRBD1 (5 bases). The CDR3 loop spans 15 amino acids. Germline-derived CDR1 and CDR2 are SGHDN and FVKESK. V lost 0 bases to trimming and J lost 10 bases, with 15 bases between them. The CDR3 here is CASSQDRGFYGKLFF. The CDR3 DNA reads as TGTGCCAGCAGCCAAGATCGGGGGTTTTACGGAAAACTGTTTTTT.

This chain joins TRBV5-1 and TRBJ2-4; tentative D call: TRBD2 (5 bases). Trimming cost V 4 bases and J 7 bases, with 9 bases left between them. Germline V gene lookup returns CDR1 SGHRS and CDR2 YFSETQ. The length of the CDR3 is 12 residues. CDR3 residues: CASSSRGNIQYF. In nucleotides, the CDR3 is TGCGCCAGCAGCAGTCGGGGTAACATTCAGTACTTC.

The chain combines TRBV5-6 with TRBJ2-1, with D perhaps matching TRBD1 (6 bases). CDR3 length: 16 amino acids. Trimming cost V 4 bases and J 0 bases, with 14 bases left between them. Germline V gene lookup returns CDR1 SGHDT and CDR2 YYEEEE. Written as DNA, the CDR3 is TGTGCCAGCAGCCGCTTTGACAGGATCTCCTACAATGAGCAGTTCTTC. Amino acids: CASSRFDRISYNEQFF.

The genes are TRBV24-1 and TRBJ1-2; 8 bases are shared with TRBD1. The CDR3 consists of 16 residues. Germline CDR1 reads KGHDR; CDR2 reads SFDVKD. Germline trimming cut 1 base from V and 7 bases from J; bases unmatched to any gene: 10. CDR3 residues: CATSDFQGQARVGYTF. The CDR3 DNA reads as TGTGCCACCAGTGATTTCCAGGGACAGGCAAGGGTTGGCTACACCTTC.

Here the CDR3 DNA reads TGCGCCAGCAGCTCAGAAGTTACCGGGGAGCTGTTTTTT. The encoded protein is CASSSEVTGELFF. The chain couples TRBV5-1 to TRBJ2-2; D is uncertain. V dropped 3 bases and J dropped 5 bases, with 8 bases sitting between them. The CDR3 loop spans 13 amino acids. The germline CDR1 and CDR2 sequences are SGHRS and YFSETQ. Full variable domain (outside the CDR3, taken from reference TRBV5-1 and TRBJ2-2): KAGVTQTPRYLIKTRGQQVTLSCSPISGHRSVSWYQQTPGQGLQFLFEYFSETQRNKGNFPGRFSGRQFSNSRSEMNVSTLELGDSALYLCASSSEVTGELFFGEGSRLTVL.

J is TRBJ1-4 and V is TRBV6-5; D is undetermined. Germline V lookup: CDR1 MNHEY, CDR2 SVGAGI. The CDR3 contains 13 residues. V gave up 6 bases and J gave up 6 bases, with 11 bases separating them. The CDR3 is CASRASLYEKLFF. The CDR3 nucleotides are TGTGCCAGCAGGGCCAGTTTATATGAAAAACTGTTTTTT.

The chain has TRBV7-3 and TRBJ1-2; TRBD1 agrees at 7 bases. The CDR3 sequence is 13 residues long. The junction had 8 bases not matched to a gene; V was cut back by 6 bases and J by 7 bases. Germline lookup yields CDR1 SGHTA and CDR2 FQGTGA. This CDR3 reads CASSSREGAGYTF. The CDR3 region has the DNA TGTGCCAGCAGTTCCCGGGAGGGGGCTGGCTACACCTTC.

This clone came up once. The V gene is TRBV5-3, the J gene TRBJ1-5; TRBD1 might be the D (6 bases). TRBV5-3 has ORF status, its function being uncertain. CDR3 length: 14 residues. Trimming cost V 0 bases and J 5 bases, with 9 bases left between them. The CDR3: CARSLGRGYQPQHF. The CDR3 DNA is TGTGCCAGAAGCTTGGGCAGGGGCTATCAGCCCCAGCATTTT.

The J gene is TRBJ1-1, the V gene TRBV12-5; 8 bases align to TRBD1. V dropped 0 bases and J dropped 5; count of bases not matched to a gene: 11. Germline CDR1 LGHNT, CDR2 FRNRAP. The CDR3 runs 17 residues. The chain's CDR3 is CASGLVLWTGRGTEAFF. The DNA of the CDR3 is TGTGCTAGTGGTTTGGTACTTTGGACAGGGAGGGGTACTGAAGCTTTCTTT.